Only a few counts were recorded for the clone carrying this T cell receptor (beta chain). Its matching antigen is unknown. The sample belongs to a study of Ad26.COV2.S vaccination and SARS-CoV-2 variants. At the level of the study: It was the COV1001 Ad26.COV2.S trial arm that included the donor. Ad26.COV2.S shots went into the muscle once or twice, 56 days apart. Whole-study findings and limits: It was reported that spike-specific CD8+ and CD4+ T cell responses were substantially broad after vaccination.

Sequenced by immunoSEQ multiplex PCR; TCRdb stores in-frame clones only, minus some. The sample consists of hundreds of thousands of clones, about 85% of them appearing once. Stated treatment: 15 to 20 received Ad26.COV2.S at low or high dose, single or two shots; five or six received placebo; per-sample allocation not given. Following the first vaccine or placebo injection, samples were taken on day 63. An Ad26 vector expressing Wuhan-strain SARS-CoV-2 spike constituted the vaccine. The V gene end was trimmed by 4 bases and the J gene end by 6 bases; junction bases not matched to a gene: 4. This CDR3 spans 14 amino acids. Germline CDR1 is SNHLY and CDR2 is FYNNEI.

This material consisted of peripheral blood, taken in a trial of Ad26.COV2.S vaccine versus placebo. The receptor was derived from a person aged 18 to 65 who received the Ad26.COV2.S COVID-19 vaccine or a placebo. The chain is built from TRBV2 and TRBJ2-7; 12 bases fit TRBD2. As DNA, the CDR3 is TGTGCCAGCAGTGTAACTAGCGGGAGGTCCGAGCAGTACTTC. This encodes CASSVTSGRSEQYF.